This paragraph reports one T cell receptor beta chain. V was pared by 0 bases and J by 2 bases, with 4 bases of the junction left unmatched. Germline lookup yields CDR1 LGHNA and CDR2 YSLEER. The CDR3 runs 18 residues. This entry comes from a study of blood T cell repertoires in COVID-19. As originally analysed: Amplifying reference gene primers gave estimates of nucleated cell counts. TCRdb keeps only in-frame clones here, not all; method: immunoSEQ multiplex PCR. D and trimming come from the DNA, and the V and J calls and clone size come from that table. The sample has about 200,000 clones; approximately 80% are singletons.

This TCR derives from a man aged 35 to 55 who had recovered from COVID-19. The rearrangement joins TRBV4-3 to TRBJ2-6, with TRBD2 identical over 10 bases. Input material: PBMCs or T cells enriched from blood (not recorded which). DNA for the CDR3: TGCGCCAGCAGCCAAGAAGGAGCGGGAGGGGCTGGGGCCAACGTCCTGACTTTC. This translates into CASSQEGAGGAGANVLTF.